Reported below is one TCR beta chain. This entry comes from a study of graft-versus-host responses after intestinal transplantation. Profiling relied on immunoSEQ multiplex PCR, and the TCRdb table lists in-frame clones only, not all of them. The sample contains around 12,000 clones, roughly 93% of which appear only once. With V trimmed by 1 base and J by 5 bases, 9 bases remained unmatched. The CDR3 sequence is 16 residues long. Germline V gene lookup returns CDR1 SGHRS and CDR2 YFSETQ. The rearrangement uses TRBV5-1 and TRBJ2-3; 8 positions match TRBD2. The sequence derives from a human patient who received an intestinal transplant, so some T cells may come from the graft donor. The sample here was PBMCs, taken 950 to 1,300 days after intestinal transplantation. CDR3 protein: CASSLLSGVLGDTQYF. Written as DNA, the CDR3 is TGCGCCAGCAGCTTGCTTAGCGGGGTTTTGGGAGATACGCAGTATTTT.